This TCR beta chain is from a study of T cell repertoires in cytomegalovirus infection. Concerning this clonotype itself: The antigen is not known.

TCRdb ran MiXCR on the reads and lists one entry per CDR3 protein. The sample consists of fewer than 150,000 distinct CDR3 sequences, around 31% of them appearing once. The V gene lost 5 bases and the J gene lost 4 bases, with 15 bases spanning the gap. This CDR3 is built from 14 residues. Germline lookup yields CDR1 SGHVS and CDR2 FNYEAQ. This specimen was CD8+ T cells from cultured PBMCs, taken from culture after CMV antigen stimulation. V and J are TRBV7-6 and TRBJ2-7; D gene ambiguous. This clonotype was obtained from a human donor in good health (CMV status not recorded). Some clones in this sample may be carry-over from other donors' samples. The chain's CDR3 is CASSTSQIEYEQYF. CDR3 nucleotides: TGTGCCAGCAGCACTTCCCAGATTGAATACGAGCAGTACTTC.